This T cell receptor beta chain was recovered during a study of beta chain features in type 1 diabetes. Findings of the study overall: Type 1 diabetes patients showed fewer insertions and more deletions at VDJ junctions.

In regard to this clone: Its target is not known.

As every portion of the isolated RNA was reverse transcribed, the sequencing read expressed TCRB transcripts. TCRdb's copy holds only in-frame clones and misses some; the assay was immunoSEQ multiplex PCR. Of 330,000 or so clones listed, roughly 21% are singletons. Sequencing used naive CD4+ T cells from blood. This TCR was recovered from a woman aged 18-29 years in good health.

The CDR3 region has the DNA TGCGCCAGCAGCTTTTCTAGCGGGAGCATTGATACGCAGTATTTT. Its translation: CASSFSSGSIDTQYF. The gene calls are TRBV5-1 and TRBJ2-3, with TRBD2 matching 10 bases. With 2 bases clipped from V and 6 bases from J, the junction kept 6 bases outside the gene matches. This CDR3 is 15 amino acids long. CDR1 and CDR2 (germline): SGHRS, YFSETQ.